A selection of T cell receptor beta chains follows, all from one sample in a study of blood T cell repertoires in COVID-19. Libraries were prepared by immunoSEQ multiplex PCR; TCRdb keeps only in-frame clonotypes and omits some of them. The data contain approximately 290,000 clones, around 89% of them singletons. Sequenced material: peripheral blood. The receptors come from a man aged 25-40 years with acute or convalescent COVID-19. Each CDR3 is given with its conserved first and last residue. D genes are given only for firm matches. Only some rows state a clone size, as once, few, many or a class for expanded clones.

-	TRBV21-1	TRBJ1-6	-	TGTGCCAGCAGCAAAGAACCAGGGGATTCACCCCTCCACTTT	CASSKEPGDSPLHF
-	TRBV27	TRBJ1-6	TRBD1	TGTGCCAGCAGTGATTTTAACAGGGGAAGGGGCTCACCCCTCCACTTT	CASSDFNRGRGSPLHF
-	TRBV5-5	TRBJ1-1	-	TGTGCCAGCAGCTTAGGAGGCTCGAACACTGAAGCTTTCTTT	CASSLGGSNTEAFF
-	TRBV6-5	TRBJ1-5	TRBD1	TGTGCCAGCAGGAGGGACAGGTTGTACGATCAGCCCCAGCATTTT	CASRRDRLYDQPQHF
-	TRBV5-6	TRBJ2-5	TRBD1	TGTGCCAGCAGCCTCCTGACAGGGAGTAACCAAGAGACCCAGTACTTC	CASSLLTGSNQETQYF
-	TRBV4-1	TRBJ2-1	-	TGCGCCAGCGCCAGACCGGGACTCCAGTACAATGAGCAGTTCTTC	CASARPGLQYNEQFF
-	TRBV6-5	TRBJ1-1	-	TGTGCCACCACAGGGCTCATGAACACTGAAGCTTTCTTT	CATTGLMNTEAFF
-	TRBV5-5	TRBJ1-1	-	TGTGCCAGCAGCTTGGAGGCGGGATGGTACACCGAAGCTTTCTTT	CASSLEAGWYTEAFF
-	TRBV6-5	TRBJ2-7	TRBD2	TGTGCCAGCTTTGGGGGGACTAGCGTAACCTACGAGCAGTACTTC	CASFGGTSVTYEQYF
-	TRBV4-1	TRBJ1-5	-	TGCGCCAGCAGCCAAGAGGGCCCGAATCAGCCCCAGCATTTT	CASSQEGPNQPQHF
-	TRBV3-1/TRBV3-2	TRBJ1-2	-	TGTGCCAGCAGCCAACAACAGGGTTCGGGAGGCTACACCTTC	CASSQQQGSGGYTF
-	TRBV28	TRBJ2-7	-	TGTGCCAGCCGCGGACAGCCCTCCTACGAGCAGTACTTC	CASRGQPSYEQYF
once	TRBV4-1	TRBJ2-1	-	TGCGCCAGCAGCCAGATTTACGGTGAGCAGTTCTTC	CASSQIYGEQFF
once	TRBV29-1	TRBJ1-1	-	TGCAGCGTTGGACACTGGAACACTGAAGCTTTCTTT	CSVGHWNTEAFF
few	TRBV30	TRBJ1-2	-	TGTGCCTGGAGTGTACTAACGGGGTATGGCTACACCTTC	CAWSVLTGYGYTF
-	TRBV28	TRBJ1-2	TRBD1	TGTGCCAGCAGCCTAGGACAGGACTATAACTATGGCTACACCTTC	CASSLGQDYNYGYTF
-	TRBV28	TRBJ1-1	TRBD1	TGTGCCAGCGCCCCACCAGACAGGGTTAATGAAGCTTTCTTT	CASAPPDRVNEAFF
-	TRBV7-3	TRBJ2-5	-	TGTGCCAGCAGCTTGACGGGGGACCTGCCCCAAGAGACCCAGTACTTC	CASSLTGDLPQETQYF
-	TRBV19	TRBJ1-2	TRBD1	TGTGCCAGTAGGGGACATACTGCGGGACAGGGATATAGCGACTATGGCTACACCTTC	CASRGHTAGQGYSDYGYTF
-	TRBV5-1	TRBJ2-3	-	TGCGCCAGCAGCTTGGGGACTGACACAGATACGCAGTATTTT	CASSLGTDTDTQYF
-	TRBV5-1	TRBJ1-2	-	TGCGCCAGCAGCTTGGACGAGGTCTACACCTTC	CASSLDEVYTF
-	TRBV3-1/TRBV3-2	TRBJ1-4	-	TGTGCCAGCAGCCCTGCGTGGCTAGGGGCAACTGAAAAACTGTTTTTT	CASSPAWLGATEKLFF
-	TRBV5-1	TRBJ2-7	-	TGCGCCAGCAGCTCCGGGACTGGGGTCTACGAGCAGTACTTC	CASSSGTGVYEQYF
-	TRBV15	TRBJ1-5	-	TGTGCCACCAGCAGAGATCTAGGTCAGCCCCAGCATTTT	CATSRDLGQPQHF
-	TRBV5-1	TRBJ2-2	-	TGCGCCAGCAGCTTGCCAGGCAACACCGGGGAGCTGTTTTTT	CASSLPGNTGELFF
-	TRBV7-9	TRBJ2-1	TRBD1	TGTGCCAGCAGACCAACAGGGGCCTCCTACAATGAGCAGTTCTTC	CASRPTGASYNEQFF
-	TRBV3-1/TRBV3-2	TRBJ2-2	-	TGTGCCAGCAGCCAAAACACAGGGACGAACACCGGGGAGCTGTTTTTT	CASSQNTGTNTGELFF
-	TRBV6-4	TRBJ2-1	-	TGTGCCAGCAGTGGGGAGGTCGGGACGAATGAGCAGTTCTTC	CASSGEVGTNEQFF
-	TRBV19	TRBJ1-2	TRBD1	TGTGCCAGTAGTATACGGCAGGGGGCTGAAGGCTACACCTTC	CASSIRQGAEGYTF
-	TRBV6-4	TRBJ2-1	TRBD2	TGTGCCAGCAGTAAGGTGTCTAGCGGCTGGGGTGAGCAGTTCTTC	CASSKVSSGWGEQFF
-	TRBV9	TRBJ2-3	-	TGTGCCAGCAGCGTAGTGGGTTCTGGGGCCACAGATACGCAGTATTTT	CASSVVGSGATDTQYF
-	TRBV3-1/TRBV3-2	TRBJ1-3	TRBD1	TGTGCCAGCAGCCCAACAACCGGGACAGGGCGAAACACCATATATTTT	CASSPTTGTGRNTIYF
-	TRBV2	TRBJ1-1	-	TGTGCCAGCAGTGTCACTACCCCTGAAGCTTTCTTT	CASSVTTPEAFF
-	TRBV3-1/TRBV3-2	TRBJ1-5	-	TGTGCCAGCAGCCAAGTGGGAGTACGACAGCCCCAGCATTTT	CASSQVGVRQPQHF
once	TRBV15	TRBJ1-5	-	TGTGCCACCAGCGCAACTAAAACCACAGGATGGAATCAGCCCCAGCATTTT	CATSATKTTGWNQPQHF
-	TRBV7-9	TRBJ1-1	-	TGTGCCAGCAGCTTAATCGACAGGCAAGCTTTCTTT	CASSLIDRQAFF
-	TRBV29-1	TRBJ2-1	TRBD2	TGCAGCGTTACCCGGGGGGGCAGCTACAATGAGCAGTTCTTC	CSVTRGGSYNEQFF
-	TRBV9	TRBJ1-3	-	TGTGCCAGCAGTGTTCGGGTCTCTGGAAACACCATATATTTT	CASSVRVSGNTIYF
-	TRBV19	TRBJ1-4	-	TGTGCCAGTAGTAATCATTGGAGAAGGACAACTAATGAAAAACTGTTTTTT	CASSNHWRRTTNEKLFF
once	TRBV6-4	TRBJ1-4	-	TGTGCCAGCAGTGTGGAGTCGGGAGAAAAACTGTTTTTT	CASSVESGEKLFF
-	TRBV28	TRBJ1-4	-	TGTGCCAGCAGTGGGGGGGACCCAACTAATGAAAAACTGTTTTTT	CASSGGDPTNEKLFF
-	TRBV7-3	TRBJ1-2	TRBD1	TGTGCCAGCAGGCCCGCCGGGACAGTCTATGGCTACACCTTC	CASRPAGTVYGYTF
-	TRBV5-1	TRBJ2-7	-	TGCGCCAGCACCGACTCTGTAGACGAGCAGTACTTC	CASTDSVDEQYF
-	TRBV6-1	TRBJ1-1	TRBD1	TGTGCCAGCAGTGATACAGGGGAGAACACTGAAGCTTTCTTT	CASSDTGENTEAFF
few	TRBV5-8	TRBJ1-1	-	TGTGCCAGCAGGATGACACCGAACACTGAAGCTTTCTTT	CASRMTPNTEAFF
-	TRBV9	TRBJ1-2	-	TGTGCCAGCAGCGCCCTCGGTGGCTACACCTTC	CASSALGGYTF
-	TRBV6-1	TRBJ2-3	-	TGTGCCAGCAGTGAAGTGAGGCCTCCCACAGATACGCAGTATTTT	CASSEVRPPTDTQYF
-	TRBV4-1	TRBJ1-6	TRBD1	TGCGCCAGCAGACAGCCGGGACAGCGAAATTCACCCCTCCACTTT	CASRQPGQRNSPLHF
-	TRBV4-1	TRBJ1-1	-	TGCGCCAGCAGCCGCGGAGGGGACACTGAAGCTTTCTTT	CASSRGGDTEAFF
-	TRBV29-1	TRBJ2-1	-	TGCAGCGTTTATCGCTCCTACAATGAGCAGTTCTTC	CSVYRSYNEQFF
-	TRBV19	TRBJ1-5	-	TGTGCCAGTACCCAATCCCGGACCGACTATAGCAATCAGCCCCAGCATTTT	CASTQSRTDYSNQPQHF
-	TRBV11-2	TRBJ2-3	-	TGTGCCAGCAGCTTGAGCCAAGATACGCAGTATTTT	CASSLSQDTQYF
-	TRBV19	TRBJ2-1	-	TGTGCCAGTAGTATCGGACAGTTAGGGCGCGATGAGCAGTTCTTC	CASSIGQLGRDEQFF
-	TRBV3-1/TRBV3-2	TRBJ1-2	-	TGTGCCAGCAGCCGAGGGACTGCTAACTATGGCTACACCTTC	CASSRGTANYGYTF
-	TRBV20-1	TRBJ1-1	-	TGCAGTGCTAGTAAGACAGCGAACACTGAAGCTTTCTTT	CSASKTANTEAFF
-	TRBV25-1	TRBJ1-4	-	TGTGCCAGCAGTGAATCCCCGGGCTCGGGAGTAGGAAAACTGTTTTTT	CASSESPGSGVGKLFF
-	TRBV6-5	TRBJ2-1	TRBD2	TGTGCCAGCAGGAGACTAGCGGGAGTCCCACATGAGCAGTTCTTC	CASRRLAGVPHEQFF
-	TRBV5-1	TRBJ2-1	TRBD2	TGCGCCAGCAGCTCAAATGGACTAGCGAGCTCATACAATGAGCAGTTCTTC	CASSSNGLASSYNEQFF
-	TRBV19	TRBJ1-5	TRBD1	TGTGCCAGTAGTGGGGACAGGGTCGATAGCAATCAGCCCCAGCATTTT	CASSGDRVDSNQPQHF
-	TRBV28	TRBJ2-1	-	TGTGCCAGCAGTCCGTTGAGGGAACACTACAATGAGCAGTTCTTC	CASSPLREHYNEQFF